The clone carrying this T cell receptor beta chain was recorded at least ten times. TCRdb fed the 5' RACE reads into MiXCR, producing one record per CDR3 protein. The sample yields 350,000 to 550,000 distinct CDR3 sequences, under 20% seen once. This entry comes from a study of T cells after yellow fever vaccination. The receptor's source is a man aged 18 to 35 who received the YFV17D yellow fever vaccine. Sequenced here: PBMCs, sampled before the yellow fever booster vaccination.

The CDR3 region is CASSWGLAGGNEQFF. Written as DNA, the CDR3 is TGTGCCAGCAGCTGGGGACTAGCGGGGGGAAATGAGCAGTTCTTC. The genes are TRBV7-2 and TRBJ2-1; 15 nucleotides match TRBD2. The CDR3 extends over 15 amino acids. Germline V gene sequence: CDR1 SGHTA, CDR2 FQGNSA. Germline trimming cut 4 bases from V and 7 bases from J; bases unmatched to any gene: 2.